Below, one TCR beta chain is given with its context. This sample also contains other DNA sequences that code for the same CDR3. This record comes from a study of blood T cell repertoires in COVID-19. This CDR3 region has 15 residues. The V and J ends lost 4 bases and 2 bases, in that order; junction bases with no gene match: 7. The germline V gene encodes CDR1 SGDLS and CDR2 YYNGEE. TCRdb keeps only in-frame clones here, not all; method: immunoSEQ multiplex PCR. The sample gives around 20,000 clones, approximately 90% of which show up once; 11% is in the top ten. The rearrangement joins TRBV9 to TRBJ2-7, with TRBD1 identical over 9 bases. The source material was peripheral blood. The clonotype comes from a human donor in a cohort sampled during active COVID-19. CDR3 nucleotide sequence: TGTGCCAGCAGCCCCCAAGGGACAGGGCCCTACGAGCAGTACTTC. It yields the protein CASSPQGTGPYEQYF.